The 26 T cell receptor beta chains below come from one sample, sequenced in a study of prognosis after radiotherapy for stage I lung cancer. Genomic DNA served as the source from which two-round multiplex PCR generated TCR beta CDR3 amplicons. Every TRBV and TRBJ gene had its own specific primer in first-round PCR. TCRdb reanalysed the multiplex PCR reads using MiXCR and keeps one entry per CDR3 protein. This sample carries approximately 11,000 distinct CDR3 sequences, 30% to 40% of them seen once, and the ten largest clones take 53%. The specimen comprised PBMCs, sampled before or after stereotactic body radiation therapy (not recorded which). The receptor set was obtained from a donor over 45 with non-small cell lung cancer.

This clonotype was found a few times. The V call is TRBV5-1, the J call TRBJ2-5; possibly TRBD1 for D (5 bases). The V end was cut by 0 bases, the J end by 5 bases, with 14 bases between. From germline, CDR1 is SGHRS and CDR2 YFSETQ. The CDR3 extends over 15 amino acids. CDR3 protein: CASSLAPTVKETQYF. The DNA for the CDR3 is TGCGCCAGCAGCTTGGCCCCGACAGTGAAGGAGACCCAGTACTTC.

The V gene is TRBV6-2 or TRBV6-3, the J gene TRBJ2-3, with TRBD2 as a possible D gene (6 bases). The V gene's germline CDR1 is MNHEY and CDR2 SVGEGT. This CDR3 is built from 16 residues. Trimming left V 6 bases short and J 1 base short, with 17 bases between. CDR3 sequence: CASSDTSSGGTDTQYF. For the CDR3, the DNA is TGTGCCAGCAGCGACACGAGTAGCGGAGGCACAGATACGCAGTATTTT.

This clonotype was picked up many times. The V and J genes are TRBV2 and TRBJ1-1; possibly TRBD1 for D (6 bases). Germline V lookup: CDR1 SNHLY, CDR2 FYNNEI. V shed 6 bases and J shed 1 base, with 12 bases lying between them. This CDR3 comprises 14 residues. The CDR3 region has the DNA TGTGCCAGCAGGTACAGGGACACGAACACTGAAGCTTTCTTT. This codes for CASRYRDTNTEAFF. The full variable domain, completed using reference TRBV2 and TRBJ1-1, is EPEVTQTPSHQVTQMGQEVILRCVPISNHLYFYWYRQILGQKVEFLVSFYNNEISEKSEIFDDQFSVERPDGSNFTLKIRSTKLEDSAMYFCASRYRDTNTEAFFGQGTRLTVV.

V is TRBV27 and J is TRBJ2-5, with 10 bases fitting TRBD2. After removal of 3 bases from V and 2 bases from J, the junction contained 6 bases not matched to a gene. CDR1 MNHEY and CDR2 SMNVEV come from the germline V gene (reference sequence). This CDR3 is 16 amino acids long. The DNA for the CDR3 is TGTGCCAGCAGTTTGGTACTAGCGGGATGGCAAGAGACCCAGTACTTC. It yields the protein CASSLVLAGWQETQYF.

As regards this clonotype: It is likely a read error: a sequence one base away is far more abundant. The V call is TRBV7-9, the J call TRBJ2-3; D not resolved. This CDR3 contains 17 residues. V gave up 1 base and J gave up 4 bases, with 18 bases separating them. Germline values: CDR1 SEHNR, CDR2 FQNEAQ (reference sequence). The DNA for the CDR3 is TGTGCCAGCAGCTTAGGGTGGGGAATGTGCCCCGCAGATACGCAGTATTTT. Its protein product is CASSLGWGMCPADTQYF.

Notes on this clonotype: This likely reflects a read error, since a far larger clone is one base away. V and J are TRBV7-6 and TRBJ2-6; D gene uncertain. Trimming removed 2 bases at V and 5 bases at J, with 13 bases between. This CDR3 has 16 amino acids. Germline V gene sequence: CDR1 SGHVS, CDR2 FNYEAQ. As DNA, the CDR3 is TGTGCCAGCAGCTTATTACCCACAGCTTGGGCCAACGTCCTGACTTTC. Amino acid sequence: CASSLLPTAWANVLTF.

This clonotype was detected ten times or more. The rearrangement joins TRBV27 to TRBJ2-5; 16 bases match TRBD2. Trimming removed 3 bases from V and 2 bases from J; junction bases left unmatched: 0. From germline, CDR1 is MNHEY and CDR2 SMNVEV (reference sequence). The CDR3 sequence is 16 residues long. DNA of the CDR3: TGTGCCAGCAGTTTGGGACTAGCGGGAGGGCAAGAGACCCAGTACTTC. The encoded protein is CASSLGLAGGQETQYF.

This clonotype has at least ten counts. The CDR3 region is CASSFGQGPYEQYF. For the CDR3, the DNA is TGTGCCAGCAGCTTTGGACAGGGTCCCTACGAGCAGTACTTC. The chain is built from TRBV7-3 and TRBJ2-7; 8 nucleotides match TRBD1. The CDR3 is 14 residues long. V shed 3 bases, J shed 2 bases, and the junction held 3 bases outside the gene matches. Germline V gives CDR1 SGHTA, CDR2 FQGTGA.

This clonotype was seen ten or more times. This may come from a read error, since a much larger clone is one base off. This chain uses TRBV12-3 or TRBV12-4 with TRBJ2-7; no clear D. The V end was cut by 7 bases, the J end by 2 bases, with 15 bases between. The CDR3 is 14 amino acids. The CDR3 region has the DNA TGTGCCAGCACCCCGGGCGGCGCCCCCTACGAGCAGTACTTC. It codes for CASTPGGAPYEQYF.

The V and J genes are TRBV6-9 and TRBJ2-1; 11 bases are a match to TRBD1. V lost 4 bases to trimming and J lost 1 base; unmatched junction nucleotides: 12. Germline CDR1 MNHGY, CDR2 SVAAGI. This CDR3 is built from 19 residues. CDR3 DNA sequence: TGTGCCAGCAGTTCCACGGGACAGGGGGGTTTTTCATCCTACAATGAGCAGTTCTTC. Amino acid sequence: CASSSTGQGGFSSYNEQFF.

This clonotype has at least ten counts. This chain uses TRBV6-1 with TRBJ1-2; D is unclear. Between the trimmed V and J ends, which lost 7 bases and 4 bases, there was a span of 22 bases. The CDR3 contains 16 residues. Germline CDR1 MNHNS, CDR2 SASEGT. The DNA for the CDR3 is TGTGCCAGCACCCCGGGTCACCAAACTACCGTCTATGGCTACACCTTC. It encodes CASTPGHQTTVYGYTF.

The sample holds many counts of this clonotype. The V and J genes are TRBV9 and TRBJ2-3, with D possibly matching TRBD2 (7 bases). This CDR3 has 17 residues. With 0 bases removed from V and 4 bases from J, the gap between germline ends came to 18 bases. CDR1 is SGDLS, CDR2 YYNGEE, per germline. In DNA form, the CDR3 reads TGTGCCAGCAGCGTAGGGGGGAGGGGGGGCCCCTCAGATACGCAGTATTTT. Translating it yields CASSVGGRGGPSDTQYF. Full variable domain (remainder filled in from reference TRBV9 and TRBJ2-3): DSGVTQTPKHLITATGQRVTLRCSPRSGDLSVYWYQQSLDQGLQFLIQYYNGEERAKGNILERFSAQQFPDLHSELNLSSLELGDSALYFCASSVGGRGGPSDTQYFGPGTRLTVL.

In its sample, this clonotype was seen once. Its ends do not fully match the called genes, so a read error is possible. DNA for the CDR3: TGCGCCAGCAGCCAAGATTTCGACGGCGCGAACACCGGGGAGCTTTTTTTT. Its translation is CASSQDFDGANTGELFF. The chain employs TRBV4-1 and TRBJ2-2, with D possibly matching TRBD2 (5 bases). Germline loops: CDR1 MGHRA, CDR2 YSYEKL. This CDR3 is built from 17 residues.

The gene calls are TRBV20-1 and TRBJ2-7, with TRBD2 matching 7 bases. Germline loops: CDR1 DFQATT, CDR2 SNEGSKA (reference sequence). The CDR3 spans 16 residues. The V segment lost 3 bases and the J segment 4 bases; nucleotides outside the gene matches: 15. CDR3 sequence (DNA): TGCAGTGCTAGGGACCTCCTGGCGGGAGCTGGTTACGAGCAGTACTTC. Translating it yields CSARDLLAGAGYEQYF.

A remark on this clonotype: A junction end diverges from the germline sequence, so it may reflect a read error. V and J are TRBV5-1 and TRBJ2-7; 7 nucleotides align to TRBD2. The CDR3 is 14 residues long. Germline-derived CDR1 and CDR2 are SGHRS and YFSETQ. This chain's CDR3 is CASRLELGGREQYF. The CDR3 bases are TGCGCCAGCAGGTTGGAACTGGGAGGGCGCGAGCAGTACTTC.

This clonotype has at least ten counts. The rearrangement links TRBV27 to TRBJ1-1, with D tentatively TRBD1 (6 bases). CDR1 is MNHEY and CDR2 is SMNVEV in the germline V gene (reference sequence). V dropped 0 bases and J dropped 6 bases, with 11 bases sitting between them. The CDR3 spans 14 residues. This CDR3 is CASSLSLGGPEAFF. CDR3 coding DNA: TGTGCCAGCAGTTTATCGCTGGGGGGCCCTGAAGCTTTCTTT.

In this sample, this clonotype turned up a few times. A single base is all that separates this from a far larger clone, so a read error is likely. The chain uses TRBV6-8 and TRBJ2-1; the D gene is possibly TRBD2 (6 bases). CDR3 length equals 19 residues. Per germline, CDR1 MNHGY and CDR2 SAAAGT. Trimming stripped 4 bases from V and 3 bases from J, with 25 bases between. CDR3 DNA sequence: TGTGCCAGCAGTTCCCTCTTCAATAAGCGGGTGGACCTCTACAATGAGCAGTTCTTC. Amino acids: CASSSLFNKRVDLYNEQFF.

The chain joins TRBV6-1 to TRBJ2-7, with a weak D call TRBD2 (5 bases). CDR3 size: 17 residues. In germline, CDR1 is MNHNS, CDR2 SASEGT. The CDR3 reads CASSEEWGRPSPYEQCV. The CDR3 DNA reads as TGTGCCAGCAGTGAGGAGTGGGGAAGGCCTAGCCCCTACGAGCAGTGCGTC.

Of note for this clonotype: The junction does not match germline at one end; this may be a read error. The V call is TRBV3-1, the J call TRBJ2-6; D is uncertain. The CDR3 contains 19 residues. Germline-derived CDR1 and CDR2 are LGHDT and YNNKEL (reference sequence). DNA of the CDR3: TGTGTCAGCAGCCAAGACCTAACCAGCGTGGTTTCTGGGGTCAACGTCCTGACTTTC. Translation gives CVSSQDLTSVVSGVNVLTF.

This clonotype is deemed hyperexpanded. The chain is built from TRBV24-1 and TRBJ2-1; D is unresolved. The CDR3 consists of 12 residues. Trimming removed 5 bases from V and 5 bases from J, with 6 bases in between. Germline CDR1 is KGHDR and CDR2 is SFDVKD. Written as DNA, the CDR3 is TGTGCCACCAGTGTTGGGGACAATGAGCAGTTCTTC. It is translated as CATSVGDNEQFF.

The chain is built from TRBV11-3 and TRBJ2-3; 10 nucleotides match TRBD2. V dropped 5 bases and J dropped 5; count of bases not matched to a gene: 4. Looked up from germline, CDR1 is SGHNT and CDR2 is YENEEA. The CDR3 consists of 14 residues. The CDR3 nucleotides read TGTGCCAGCAGCCCTAGCGGGAGACGAGATACGCAGTATTTT. As protein: CASSPSGRRDTQYF. Based on the CDR3 plus reference TRBV11-3 and TRBJ2-3, the full variable domain is EAGVVQSPRYKIIEKKQPVAFWCNPISGHNTLYWYLQNLGQGPELLIRYENEEAVDDSQLPKDRFSAERLKGVDSTLKIQPAELGDSAVYLCASSPSGRRDTQYFGPGTRLTVL.

This chain links TRBV6-2 or TRBV6-3 with TRBJ2-7; 7 bases map to TRBD2. V was clipped by 0 bases and J by 2 bases; unmatched bases: 7. The CDR3 consists of 16 residues. From germline, CDR1 is MNHEY and CDR2 SVGEGT. The chain's CDR3 is CASSYSDSGGAYEQYF. DNA for the CDR3: TGTGCCAGCAGTTACTCTGATTCGGGGGGAGCCTACGAGCAGTACTTC.

This clonotype has ten or more counts. The chain is built from TRBV3-1 and TRBJ2-1, with D possibly being TRBD2 (6 bases). CDR1 LGHDT and CDR2 YNNKEL come from the germline V gene (reference sequence). V dropped 1 base and J dropped 5 bases, with 15 bases sitting between them. CDR3 size: 16 residues. The CDR3 DNA reads as TGTGCCAGCAGCCAAGTCGGAGGACTAAGAAACAATGAGCAGTTCTTC. This codes for CASSQVGGLRNNEQFF.

In this sample, this clonotype turned up many times. The chain couples TRBV7-6 to TRBJ2-7; perhaps TRBD1 as D (5 bases). V dropped 1 base and J dropped 2 bases, with 9 bases sitting between them. Germline CDR1 reads SGHVS; CDR2 reads FNYEAQ. This CDR3 region has 14 residues. CDR3 protein: CASSLGGDAYEQYF. CDR3 coding DNA: TGTGCCAGCAGCTTAGGGGGCGATGCCTACGAGCAGTACTTC.

Judged by abundance, this clonotype is medium-sized. The gene calls are TRBV27 and TRBJ2-7; TRBD2 matches at 11 bases. The CDR3 is 17 amino acids. Trimming removed 5 bases from V and 2 bases from J; junction bases left unmatched: 11. CDR1 is MNHEY and CDR2 is SMNVEV in the germline V gene (reference sequence). This chain's CDR3 is CASSIAGGFFETYEQYF. The CDR3 DNA reads as TGTGCCAGCAGTATAGCGGGAGGGTTTTTTGAAACCTACGAGCAGTACTTC.

This clonotype has a handful of counts. The V call is TRBV7-6, the J call TRBJ2-7; 11 bases fit TRBD2. The trim removed 3 bases at V and 2 bases at J, leaving 6 bases unmatched. The CDR3 totals 16 residues. Per the germline V gene, CDR1 is SGHVS and CDR2 is FNYEAQ. CDR3 coding DNA: TGTGCCAGCAGCTTCCTCGGGACTAGCGGAACCTACGAGCAGTACTTC. Translating it yields CASSFLGTSGTYEQYF.